This T cell receptor (beta chain) was identified in a study of cytomegalovirus exposure and HLA in healthy donors. Study-level information: Inside one of the first data releases sat roughly 80 million unique TCRs taken from HLA-typed donors. The study, taken as a whole, reports: Reportedly, cytomegalovirus status was diagnosed with high sensitivity and specificity.

As concerns this clone: Its matching antigen is unknown.

Germline V CDR1 and CDR2: SGHAT, FQNNGV. Trimming pared 5 bases from V and 0 bases from J, leaving 15 bases between. This CDR3 has 16 amino acids. The study ran its PCR with 60 Vbeta and 13 Jbeta primers. This table comes from immunoSEQ multiplex PCR, and its TCRdb copy is limited to in-frame clones, with some not included. The table shows some 200,000 clones, with roughly 80% occurring only once. This clonotype was obtained from a man aged 45-65 years in good health and CMV-seronegative. The chain couples TRBV11-2 to TRBJ2-3; D may be TRBD2 (5 bases). Source material: PBMCs. The CDR3 loop reads CASSPGKAESTDTQYF. Here the CDR3 DNA reads TGTGCCAGCAGCCCCGGGAAGGCGGAAAGCACAGATACGCAGTATTTT. Looking up the rest from reference TRBV11-2 and TRBJ2-3 gives the full variable domain: EAGVAQSPRYKIIEKRQSVAFWCNPISGHATLYWYQQILGQGPKLLIQFQNNGVVDDSQLPKDRFSAERLKGVDSTLKIQPAKLEDSAVYLCASSPGKAESTDTQYFGPGTRLTVL.